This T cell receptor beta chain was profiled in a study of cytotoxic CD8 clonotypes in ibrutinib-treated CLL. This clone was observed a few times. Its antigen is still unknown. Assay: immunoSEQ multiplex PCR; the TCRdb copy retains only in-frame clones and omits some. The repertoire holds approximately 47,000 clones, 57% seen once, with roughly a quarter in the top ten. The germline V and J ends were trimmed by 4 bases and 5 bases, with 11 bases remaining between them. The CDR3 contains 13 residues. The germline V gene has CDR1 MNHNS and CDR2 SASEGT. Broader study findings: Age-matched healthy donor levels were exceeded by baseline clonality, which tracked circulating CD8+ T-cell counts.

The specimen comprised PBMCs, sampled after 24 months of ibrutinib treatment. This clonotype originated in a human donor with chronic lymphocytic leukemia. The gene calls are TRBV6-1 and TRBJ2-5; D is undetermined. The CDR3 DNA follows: TGTGCCAGCAGTGGCGAAGGGCCCGAGACCCAGTACTTC. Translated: CASSGEGPETQYF.